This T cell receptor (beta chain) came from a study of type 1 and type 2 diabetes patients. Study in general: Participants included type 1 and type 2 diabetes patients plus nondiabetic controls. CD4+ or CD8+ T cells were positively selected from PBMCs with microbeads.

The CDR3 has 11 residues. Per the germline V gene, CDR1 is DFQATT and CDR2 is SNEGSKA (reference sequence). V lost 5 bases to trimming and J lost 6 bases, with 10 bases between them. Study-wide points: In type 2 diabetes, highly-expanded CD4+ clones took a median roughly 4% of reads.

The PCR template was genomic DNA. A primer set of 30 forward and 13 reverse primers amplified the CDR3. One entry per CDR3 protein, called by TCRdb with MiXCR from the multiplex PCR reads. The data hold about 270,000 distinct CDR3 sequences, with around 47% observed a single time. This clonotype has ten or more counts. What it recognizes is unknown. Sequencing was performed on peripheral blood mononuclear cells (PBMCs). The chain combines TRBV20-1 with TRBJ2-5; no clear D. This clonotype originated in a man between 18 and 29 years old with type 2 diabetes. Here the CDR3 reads CSASEGQTQYF. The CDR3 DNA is TGCAGTGCTTCAGAAGGCCAGACCCAGTACTTC.